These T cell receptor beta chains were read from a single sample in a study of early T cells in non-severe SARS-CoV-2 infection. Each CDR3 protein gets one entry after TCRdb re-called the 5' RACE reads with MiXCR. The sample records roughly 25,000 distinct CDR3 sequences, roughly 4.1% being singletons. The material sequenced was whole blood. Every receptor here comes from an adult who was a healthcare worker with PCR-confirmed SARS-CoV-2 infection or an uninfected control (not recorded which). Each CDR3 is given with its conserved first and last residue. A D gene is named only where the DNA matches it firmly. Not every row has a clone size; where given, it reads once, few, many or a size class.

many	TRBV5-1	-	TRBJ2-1	CASSTTPMGGSYNEQFF	TGCGCCAGCAGCACCACACCAATGGGGGGCTCCTACAATGAGCAGTTCTTC
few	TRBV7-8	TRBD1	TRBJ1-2	CASSRDRVSHGYTF	TGTGCCAGCAGCCGGGACAGGGTTTCACATGGCTACACCTTC
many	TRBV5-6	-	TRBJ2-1	CASSPYPGPFSYNEQFF	TGTGCCAGCAGCCCCTACCCAGGGCCATTCTCCTACAATGAGCAGTTCTTC
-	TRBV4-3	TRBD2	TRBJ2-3	CASSHDGAGGSTDTQYF	TGCGCCAGCAGCCACGACGGAGCGGGAGGATCCACAGATACGCAGTATTTT
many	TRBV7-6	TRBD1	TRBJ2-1	CASGGRRGGEQFF	TGTGCCAGCGGGGGCAGAAGAGGGGGCGAGCAGTTCTTC
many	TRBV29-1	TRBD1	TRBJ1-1	CSVTGANTEAFF	TGCAGCGTGACAGGGGCGAACACTGAAGCTTTCTTT
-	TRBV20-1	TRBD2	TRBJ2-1	CSARGEREALGEQFF	TGCAGTGCTAGAGGGGAACGGGAGGCCCTCGGGGAGCAGTTCTTC
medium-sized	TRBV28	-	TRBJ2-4	CASSSRNRGIQYF	TGTGCCAGCAGTTCCCGCAACCGCGGCATTCAGTACTTC
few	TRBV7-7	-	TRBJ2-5	CASSLFLTKGGETQYF	TGTGCTAGCAGCTTATTCCTCACCAAGGGGGGAGAGACCCAGTACTTC
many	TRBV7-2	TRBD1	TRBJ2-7	CASSLQGAMTYEQYF	TGTGCCAGCAGCCTTCAGGGGGCTATGACCTACGAGCAGTACTTC
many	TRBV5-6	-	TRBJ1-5	CASSLVYSNQPQHF	TGTGCCAGCAGCTTGGTGTACAGCAATCAGCCCCAGCATTTT
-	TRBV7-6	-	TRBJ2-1	CASSLGHNEQFF	TGTGCCAGCAGCTTAGGGCACAATGAGCAGTTCTTC
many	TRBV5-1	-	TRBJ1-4	CASSPEKAGEKLFF	TGCGCCAGCAGCCCGGAGAAAGCTGGCGAAAAACTGTTTTTT
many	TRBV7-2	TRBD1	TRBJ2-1	CASSFSPGTGTNEQFF	TGTGCCAGCAGCTTCAGTCCCGGGACAGGGACCAATGAGCAGTTCTTC
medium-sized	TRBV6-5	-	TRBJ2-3	CASSQDSPWNTQYF	TGTGCCAGCAGCCAGGACTCGCCTTGGAATACGCAGTATTTT
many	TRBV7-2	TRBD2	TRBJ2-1	CASSWRSAGTSGRAGGEQFF	TGTGCCAGCAGCTGGAGATCCGCCGGGACTAGCGGGAGGGCCGGAGGTGAGCAGTTCTTC
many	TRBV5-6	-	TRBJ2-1	CASSPMGLSYNEQFF	TGTGCCAGCAGCCCTATGGGGCTGTCCTACAATGAGCAGTTCTTC
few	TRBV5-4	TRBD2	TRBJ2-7	CASSPSIAGVGYEQYF	TGTGCCAGCAGCCCTTCTATAGCGGGAGTCGGGTACGAGCAGTACTTC
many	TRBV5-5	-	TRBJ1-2	CASRRDHLGNGYTF	TGTGCCAGCAGAAGGGACCATCTAGGGAATGGCTACACCTTC
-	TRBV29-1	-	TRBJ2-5	CSVDEETQYF	TGCAGCGTTGACGAGGAGACCCAGTACTTC
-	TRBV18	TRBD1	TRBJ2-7	CASSSWTGGADEQYF	TGTGCCAGCTCATCGTGGACAGGGGGCGCGGACGAGCAGTACTTC
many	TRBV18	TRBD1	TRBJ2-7	CASSPYRTGGRVQYF	TGTGCCAGCTCACCTTACAGGACAGGGGGCCGCGTGCAGTACTTC
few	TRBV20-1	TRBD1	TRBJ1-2	CSARVTGSNYGYTF	TGCAGTGCTAGAGTGACAGGGAGCAACTATGGCTACACCTTC
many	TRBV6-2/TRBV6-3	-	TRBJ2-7	CASSPRGQVKGQYF	TGTGCCAGCAGCCCTCGGGGCCAGGTCAAAGGGCAGTACTTC
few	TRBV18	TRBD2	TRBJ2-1	CASSPGVAGENEQFF	TGTGCCAGCTCACCAGGGGTAGCGGGAGAAAATGAGCAGTTCTTC
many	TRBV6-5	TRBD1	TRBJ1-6	CASSYRGPTGFSSYNSPLLF	TGTGCCAGCAGTTACCGGGGGCCGACAGGGTTCAGCTCCTATAATTCACCCCTCCTTTTT
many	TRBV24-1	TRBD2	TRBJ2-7	CAIYNWTSGSYEQYF	TGTGCCATCTACAACTGGACTAGCGGGAGTTACGAGCAGTACTTC
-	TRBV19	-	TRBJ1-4	CASSSGTYNEKLFF	TGTGCCAGTAGCTCCGGGACTTATAATGAAAAACTGTTTTTT
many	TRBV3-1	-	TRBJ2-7	CASSHRPRAYEQYF	TGTGCCAGCAGCCATCGCCCCCGGGCCTACGAGCAGTACTTC
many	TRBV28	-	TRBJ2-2	CASSLLAVASTGELFF	TGTGCCAGCAGCCTCTTAGCGGTTGCGAGCACCGGGGAGCTGTTTTTT
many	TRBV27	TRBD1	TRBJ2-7	CASSLRQGGNEQYF	TGTGCCAGCAGTTTACGACAGGGGGGCAACGAGCAGTACTTC
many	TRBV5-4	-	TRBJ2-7	CASSLGTDEQYF	TGTGCCAGCAGCCTGGGGACGGATGAGCAGTACTTC
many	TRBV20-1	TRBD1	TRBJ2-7	CSAARGGTGQGHEQYF	TGCAGTGCTGCCAGAGGCGGAACGGGACAGGGCCACGAGCAGTACTTC
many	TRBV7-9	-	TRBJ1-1	CASSLSGVTEAFF	TGTGCCAGCAGCTTATCTGGGGTGACTGAAGCTTTCTTT
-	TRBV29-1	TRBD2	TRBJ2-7	CSVGTSGSYEQYF	TGCAGCGTTGGGACTAGCGGGAGTTACGAGCAGTACTTC
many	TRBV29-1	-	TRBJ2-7	CSVAGLKGQWEQYF	TGCAGCGTTGCCGGGCTCAAAGGGCAGTGGGAGCAGTACTTC
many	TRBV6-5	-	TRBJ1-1	CASSYSIWETNTEAFF	TGTGCCAGCAGTTACTCGATATGGGAAACGAACACTGAAGCTTTCTTT
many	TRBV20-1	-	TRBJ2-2	CSARDSYRDTNTGELFF	TGCAGTGCTAGAGACTCATACCGGGACACGAACACCGGGGAGCTGTTTTTT
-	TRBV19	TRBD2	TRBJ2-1	CASRPGLAGSDEQFF	TGTGCCAGCCGCCCGGGACTAGCGGGATCTGATGAGCAGTTCTTC
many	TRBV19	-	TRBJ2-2	CASSIRGSNTGELFF	TGTGCCAGTAGTATTAGGGGGTCGAACACCGGGGAGCTGTTTTTT
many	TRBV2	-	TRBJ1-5	CASSEEGGNQPQHF	TGTGCCAGCAGTGAGGAGGGAGGCAATCAGCCCCAGCATTTT
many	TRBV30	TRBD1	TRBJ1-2	CASNRGKFVGYTF	TGTGCCTCGAACAGGGGAAAGTTTGTTGGCTACACCTTC
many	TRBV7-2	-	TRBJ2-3	CASSASTDTQYF	TGTGCCAGCAGCGCCAGCACAGATACGCAGTATTTT
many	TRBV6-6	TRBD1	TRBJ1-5	CASSYSGTVNQPQHF	TGTGCCAGCAGTTACTCAGGGACAGTTAATCAGCCCCAGCATTTT
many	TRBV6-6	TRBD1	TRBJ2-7	CASSYKGQGLYEQYF	TGTGCCAGCAGTTACAAGGGACAGGGGTTATACGAGCAGTACTTC
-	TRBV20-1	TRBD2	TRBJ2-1	CSASPLAAAYNEQFF	TGCAGTGCTAGTCCCCTAGCGGCCGCCTACAATGAGCAGTTCTTC
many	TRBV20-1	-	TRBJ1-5	CSASDQGGQPQHF	TGCAGTGCTAGTGATCAGGGTGGCCAGCCCCAGCATTTT
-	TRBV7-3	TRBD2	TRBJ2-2	CASSSPSSGRLNTGELFF	TGTGCCAGCAGTTCACCTTCTAGCGGGCGTTTGAACACCGGGGAGCTGTTTTTT
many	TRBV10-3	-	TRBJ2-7	CATAPALVSYEQYF	TGTGCCACGGCACCGGCACTAGTTTCCTACGAGCAGTACTTC
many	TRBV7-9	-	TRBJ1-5	CASSFSRVPHPDQPQHF	TGTGCCAGCAGCTTTAGCAGGGTACCCCACCCCGATCAGCCCCAGCATTTT
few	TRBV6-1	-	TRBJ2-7	CASSDFVGGTTSYEQYF	TGTGCCAGCAGTGATTTTGTAGGCGGCACAACTTCCTACGAGCAGTACTTC
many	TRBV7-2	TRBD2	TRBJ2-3	CASSRASGPTTDTQYF	TGTGCCAGCAGCAGGGCTAGCGGACCCACCACAGATACGCAGTATTTT